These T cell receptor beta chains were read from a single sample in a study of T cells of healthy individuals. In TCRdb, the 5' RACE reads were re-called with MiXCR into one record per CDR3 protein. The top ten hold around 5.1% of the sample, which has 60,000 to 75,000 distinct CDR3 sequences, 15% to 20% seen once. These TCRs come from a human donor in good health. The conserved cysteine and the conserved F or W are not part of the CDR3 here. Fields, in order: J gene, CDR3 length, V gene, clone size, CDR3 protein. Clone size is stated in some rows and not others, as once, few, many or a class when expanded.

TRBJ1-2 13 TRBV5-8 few ASSLEAGGANGYT
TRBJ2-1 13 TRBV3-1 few ASSQDFPAHNEQF
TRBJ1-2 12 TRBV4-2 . ASSQDTESYGYT
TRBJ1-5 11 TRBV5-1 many ASSFGTNQPQH
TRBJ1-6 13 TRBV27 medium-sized ASSPTDRNTPPLH
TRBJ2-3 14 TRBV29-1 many SVVAPRAGSTDTQY
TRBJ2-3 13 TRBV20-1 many SARDSGRAGDTQY
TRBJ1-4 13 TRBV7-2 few ASRTQQGGIEKLF
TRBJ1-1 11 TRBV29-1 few SVEGQMNTEAF
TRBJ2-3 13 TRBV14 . ASSHRGPETDTQY
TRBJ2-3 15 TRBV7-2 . ASSFPPGGRAPDTQY
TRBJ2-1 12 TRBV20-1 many SAPGLARYNEQF
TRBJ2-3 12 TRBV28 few ASSGDRVTDTQY
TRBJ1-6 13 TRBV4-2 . ASSLAGTSNSPLH
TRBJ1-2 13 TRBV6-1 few ASRPTGSGNYGYT
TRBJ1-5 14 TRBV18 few ASSPTGQLSNQPQH
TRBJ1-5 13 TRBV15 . ATRLTRASNQPQH
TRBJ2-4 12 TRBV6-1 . ASSEVGSKNIQY
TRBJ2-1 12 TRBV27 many ASTPAEPYNEQF
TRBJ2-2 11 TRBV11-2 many ASSRADTGELF
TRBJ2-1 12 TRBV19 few ASSESVSWDEQF
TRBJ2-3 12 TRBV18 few ASSPPGAPDTQY